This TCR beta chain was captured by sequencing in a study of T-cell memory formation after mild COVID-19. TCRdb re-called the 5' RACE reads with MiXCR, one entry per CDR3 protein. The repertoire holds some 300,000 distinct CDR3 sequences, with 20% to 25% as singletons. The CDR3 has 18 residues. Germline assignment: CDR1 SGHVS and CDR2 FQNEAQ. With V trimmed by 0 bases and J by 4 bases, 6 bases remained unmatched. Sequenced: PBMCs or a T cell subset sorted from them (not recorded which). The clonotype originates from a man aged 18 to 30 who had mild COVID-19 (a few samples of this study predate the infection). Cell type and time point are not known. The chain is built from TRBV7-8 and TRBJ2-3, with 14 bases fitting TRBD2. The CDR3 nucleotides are TGTGCCAGCAGCTTAGCTCGACTAGCGGGGGGGCGCCCAGATACGCAGTATTTT. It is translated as CASSLARLAGGRPDTQYF. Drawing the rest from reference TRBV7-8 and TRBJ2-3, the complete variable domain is GAGVSQSPRYKVAKRGQDVALRCDPISGHVSLFWYQQALGQGPEFLTYFQNEAQLDKSGLPSDRFFAERPEGSVSTLKIQRTQQEDSAVYLCASSLARLAGGRPDTQYFGPGTRLTVL.